The entry below describes one T cell receptor (beta chain). What it recognizes is unknown. CDR3 length equals 16 residues. V lost 0 bases to trimming and J lost 0 bases; unmatched junction nucleotides: 1. Germline loops: CDR1 SGHKS, CDR2 YYEKEE (reference sequence). Axillary draining lymph nodes of breast cancer patients supplied the node samples. The data were obtained in a study of breast tumors, draining lymph nodes, adjacent tissues. One entry per CDR3 protein, called by TCRdb with MiXCR from the multiplex PCR reads. Altogether under 150,000 distinct CDR3 sequences are present, 20% to 25% being singletons, with the ten largest covering under 3%. Study-level results: Tumor T cell lymph node origin was a supported hypothesis, not proven. Luminal-like breast cancer showed significantly greater tumor-nontumor repertoire similarity than basal-like breast cancer did. Tumor repertoires ranked between lymph nodes and nontumor tissue in diversity, with V and J gene preferences.

The specimen was axillary lymph node tissue. The rearrangement links TRBV5-5 to TRBJ2-3, with TRBD2 matching 10 bases. The receptor was isolated from a female donor with breast cancer. Some clones in this sample may be carry-over from other donors' samples. CDR3 loop: CASSLVTSGSTDTQYF. In DNA form, the CDR3 reads TGTGCCAGCAGCTTGGTGACTAGCGGGAGCACAGATACGCAGTATTTT.